This section outlines one T cell receptor (beta chain) sequence together with its context. There is no known antigen for this receptor. Qualities for individual bases were not recorded, and no much larger clone is one base off. The cysteine opens and the phenylalanine closes a CDR3 of 13 amino acids. Solely the CDR3 DNA is kept, with 39 bases framed from the first base. Via the germline V gene, CDR1 is SGHDT and CDR2 YYEEEE. V and J lose 0 bases and 5 bases, and a span of 9 bases separates them. The entry originates in a study of T cell responses to AZD1222 COVID-19 vaccine (dated by TCRdb to about 2021). The study in broad terms: TCR sequencing covered about 230 trial participants: 200 to 220 given two doses of AZD1222 and 26 given two doses of MenACWY control vaccine. Trial participants were enrolled into age subgroups of 18-55, 56-69 and 70-plus years, which contained about 150, 27 and 61 TCR-sequenced participants, respectively. Beyond this particular receptor, the publication reports: In the small 56-69-year group, the increase in depth fell short of significance, most likely because of low power. Most participants were white British and females outnumbered males, and the authors suggested that clonal diversity may have been underestimated. Only a handful of AZD1222 recipients were SARS-CoV-2 seropositive at baseline, limiting conclusions about previously exposed vaccinees. The whole spike protein was spanned by vaccine-associated CD4 TCRs, and dominant responses were seen in regions 160-218 and 743-854. Nearly half of unique spike-specific TCRs reportedly recognized epitopes outside regions mutated in the B.1.351 and B.1.1.7 variants. No day 14 peak-response samples were available, so repertoires were characterized only after the peak T cell response. A significant rise in spike-specific TCR breadth and depth was observed after two AZD1222 doses relative to day 0 and relative to MenACWY recipients.

The CDR3 regions of human TCRbeta chains were analyzed by immunosequencing. In the source study's methods: TCRs in the repertoires were compared against a reference library of SARS-CoV-2-specific TCRs that had been generated with the MIRA antigen-specificity platform. Breadth was defined as the fraction of unique TCRs that were SARS-CoV-2-associated, and depth was defined as the fraction of total T cells that were SARS-CoV-2-associated. Using the MIRA data, every spike-specific TCR was mapped to the spike region that the TCR reacted to and assigned to either a CD4 or a CD8 class. Log10-transformed breadth and depth values were compared by one-way ANOVA with Sidak's multiple comparisons tests. The table comes from immuneACCESS by way of TCRdb, which keeps in-frame sequences with V and J called. Part of the clones is missing from these tables; in studies checked, under half for an unresolved V gene and the rest for unknown reasons. The V and J calls and clone size are taken from that table; D and trimming were inferred from the DNA. The sample yields about 160,000 clones; approximately 92% were counted once. Roughly 3.4% of the sample belongs to the ten largest clones.

Interpreted using the paper, the time point label stands for: about 28 days (+/-7) after the second vaccine dose. Because spike-specific TCR depth and breadth did not differ between the two schedules, AZD1222 recipients who got a second dose at roughly 4 weeks were pooled with those who got a second dose at roughly 12 weeks. Samples from vaccinated people were obtained from the UK trials COV001 and COV002, which included a single-blind randomized controlled phase 2/3 trial of AZD1222 (ChAdOx1 nCoV-19) in healthy adults. Trial participant PBMC samples were collected at day 0 and day 28 after the second dose for TCRbeta chain sequencing.

The sequence came from an adult who received the AZD1222 COVID-19 vaccine. The chain is made from TRBV5-6 and TRBJ2-7; too little of a D gene remains to name it. The starting material was peripheral blood, obtained 28 days after the second AZD1222 dose. The DNA is TGTGCCAGCAGCTTGGCGGGTTCCAACGAGCAGTACTTC. Translated, it reads CASSLAGSNEQYF.